The subject of this entry is one T cell receptor beta chain. Produced via immunoSEQ multiplex PCR; TCRdb's table is partial and in-frame only. This table holds 1 million to 1.2 million clones, 70% to 85% found once. This sample is drawn from a study of shared clonotypes between healthy human individuals. V gave up 7 bases and J gave up 10 bases, with 20 bases separating them. The CDR3 has 14 residues. Germline V gene data show CDR1 as MNHNS and CDR2 as SASEGT. The material sequenced was memory CD4+ T cells from PBMCs. Subset specified: CD45RA-negative fraction. V is TRBV6-1 and J is TRBJ2-1, with D perhaps TRBD1 or TRBD2 (5 bases each). The sequence came from a man younger than 35 in good health. Some clones in this sample may be carry-over from other donors' samples. CDR3 coding DNA: TGTGCCAGCACTCCGGGACCGGGCTCGGGGGAGCAGTTCTTC. Amino acid sequence: CASTPGPGSGEQFF.